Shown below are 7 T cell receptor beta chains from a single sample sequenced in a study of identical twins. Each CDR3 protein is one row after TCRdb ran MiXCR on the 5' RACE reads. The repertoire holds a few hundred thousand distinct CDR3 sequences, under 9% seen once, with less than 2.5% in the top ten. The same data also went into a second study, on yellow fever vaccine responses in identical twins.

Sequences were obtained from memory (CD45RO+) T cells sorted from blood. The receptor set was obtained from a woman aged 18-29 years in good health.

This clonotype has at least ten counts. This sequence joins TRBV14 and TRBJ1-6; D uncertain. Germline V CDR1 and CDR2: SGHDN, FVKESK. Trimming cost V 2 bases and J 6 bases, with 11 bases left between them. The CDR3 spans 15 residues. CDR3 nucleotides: TGTGCCAGCAGCCAACTGGCGACGACTAATTCACCCCTCCACTTT. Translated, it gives CASSQLATTNSPLHF.

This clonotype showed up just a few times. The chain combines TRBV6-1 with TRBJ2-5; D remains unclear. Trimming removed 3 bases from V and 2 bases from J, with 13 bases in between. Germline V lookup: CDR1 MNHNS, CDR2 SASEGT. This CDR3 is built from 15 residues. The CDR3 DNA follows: TGTGCCAGCAGTGACCAGAGACTGGAGCAAGAGACCCAGTACTTC. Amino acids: CASSDQRLEQETQYF.

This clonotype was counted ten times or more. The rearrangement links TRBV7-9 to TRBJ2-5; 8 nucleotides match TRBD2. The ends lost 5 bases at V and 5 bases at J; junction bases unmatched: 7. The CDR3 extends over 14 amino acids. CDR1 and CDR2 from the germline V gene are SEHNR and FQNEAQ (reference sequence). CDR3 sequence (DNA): TGTGCCAGCAGCCCCGGACTAGCCTGGGAGACCCAGTACTTC. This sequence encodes CASSPGLAWETQYF.

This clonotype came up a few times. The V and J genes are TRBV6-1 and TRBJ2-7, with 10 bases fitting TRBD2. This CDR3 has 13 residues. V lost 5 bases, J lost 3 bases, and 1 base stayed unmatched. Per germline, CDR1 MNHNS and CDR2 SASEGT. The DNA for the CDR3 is TGTGCCAGCAGTAGCGGGAGGGTCTACGAGCAGTACTTC. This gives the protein CASSSGRVYEQYF.

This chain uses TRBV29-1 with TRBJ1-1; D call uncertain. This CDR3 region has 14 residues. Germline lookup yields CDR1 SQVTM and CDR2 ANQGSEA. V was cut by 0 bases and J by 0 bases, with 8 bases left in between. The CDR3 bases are TGCAGCGTTGAAGATCAAAGGATGAACACTGAAGCTTTCTTT. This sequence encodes CSVEDQRMNTEAFF.

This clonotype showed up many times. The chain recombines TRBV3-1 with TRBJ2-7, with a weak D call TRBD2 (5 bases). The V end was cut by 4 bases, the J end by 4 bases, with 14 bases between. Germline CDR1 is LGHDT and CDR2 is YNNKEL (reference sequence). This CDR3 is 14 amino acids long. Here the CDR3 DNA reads TGTGCCAGCAGCCCACGGGGTCTAGCATACGAGCAGTACGTC. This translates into CASSPRGLAYEQYV.

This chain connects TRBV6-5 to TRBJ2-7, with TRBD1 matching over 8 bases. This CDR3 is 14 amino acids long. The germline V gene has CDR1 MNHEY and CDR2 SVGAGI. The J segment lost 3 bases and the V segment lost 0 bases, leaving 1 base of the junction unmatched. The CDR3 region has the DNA TGTGCCAGCAGTTACTCAGGACAGGGCTACGAGCAGTACTTC. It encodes CASSYSGQGYEQYF.